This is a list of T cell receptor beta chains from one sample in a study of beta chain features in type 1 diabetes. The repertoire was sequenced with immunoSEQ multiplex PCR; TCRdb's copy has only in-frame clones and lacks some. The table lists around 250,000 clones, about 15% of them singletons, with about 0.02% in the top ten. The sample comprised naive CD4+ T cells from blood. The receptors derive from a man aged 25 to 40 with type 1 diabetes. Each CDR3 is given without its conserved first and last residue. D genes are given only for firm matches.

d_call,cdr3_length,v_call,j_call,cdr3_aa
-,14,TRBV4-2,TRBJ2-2,ASSLMVGEDTGELF
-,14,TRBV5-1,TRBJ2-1,ASSPRDSLPYNEQF
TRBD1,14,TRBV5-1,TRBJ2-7,ASSIGRDRGTDEQY
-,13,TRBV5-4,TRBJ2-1,ASSLEAGIKNEQF
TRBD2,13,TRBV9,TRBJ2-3,ASSQTSGGANTQY
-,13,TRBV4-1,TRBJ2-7,ASSPGDTKTYEQY
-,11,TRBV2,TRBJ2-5,ASRVGREETQY
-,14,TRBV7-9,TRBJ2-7,ASSSWASLSSYEQY
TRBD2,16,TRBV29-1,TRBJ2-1,SVAYRPFTPGGRNEQF
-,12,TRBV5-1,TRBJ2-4,ASSPQGGKNIQY
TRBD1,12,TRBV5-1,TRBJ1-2,ASSLAGQGGGYT
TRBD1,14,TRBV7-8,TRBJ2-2,ASSLGTGVTTGELF
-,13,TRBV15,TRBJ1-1,ATSWDGGVSAEAF
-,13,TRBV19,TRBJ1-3,ASSNQGRRGNTIY
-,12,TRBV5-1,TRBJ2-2,ASSETTNTGELF
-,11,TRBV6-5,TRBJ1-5,ASSGQPNQPQH
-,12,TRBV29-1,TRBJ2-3,SVGWTREGDTQY
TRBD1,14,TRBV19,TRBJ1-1,ASRTPDRGRWTEAF
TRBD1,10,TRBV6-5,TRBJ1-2,ASRPTGLGYT
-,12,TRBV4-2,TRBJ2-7,ASSPPNELYEQY
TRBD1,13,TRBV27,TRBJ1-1,ASSSWTGGGTEAF
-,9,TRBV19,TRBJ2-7,ASSQGSEQY
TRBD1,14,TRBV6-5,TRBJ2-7,ASSYAQGTGSYEQY
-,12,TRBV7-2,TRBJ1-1,ASSPGILNTEAF
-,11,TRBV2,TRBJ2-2,ASSVGSTGELF
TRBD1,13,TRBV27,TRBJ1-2,ASALGQGAGYGYT
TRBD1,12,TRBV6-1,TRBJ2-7,ASTRGQGAYEQY
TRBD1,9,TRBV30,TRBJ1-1,AHRGNTEAF
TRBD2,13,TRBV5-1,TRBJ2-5,ASSPPLAVQETQY
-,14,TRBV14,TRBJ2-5,ASSQRQQGYQETQY
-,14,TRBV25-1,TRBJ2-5,ASNEPGRGGVQTQY
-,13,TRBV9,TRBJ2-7,ASSPGDLRGYEQY
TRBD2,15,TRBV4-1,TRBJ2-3,ASSQGVAGATTDTQY
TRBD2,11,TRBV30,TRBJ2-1,ARGLAGVNEQF
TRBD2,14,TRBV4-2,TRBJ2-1,ASSQAIAGDYNEQF
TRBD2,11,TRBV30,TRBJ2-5,AWSGGLAETQY
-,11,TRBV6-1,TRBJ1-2,ASSDRQAGGYT
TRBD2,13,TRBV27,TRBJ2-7,ASSPRLAGEVEQY
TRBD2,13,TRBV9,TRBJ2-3,ASSLGLAAGDTQY
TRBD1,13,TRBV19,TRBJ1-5,ASSVEGARNQPQH
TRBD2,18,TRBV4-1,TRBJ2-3,ASSQDSASGGYASTDTQY
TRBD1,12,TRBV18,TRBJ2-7,ASSPGQAIYEQY
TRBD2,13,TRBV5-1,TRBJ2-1,ASRYSGSPYNEQF
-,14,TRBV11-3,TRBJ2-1,ASSLGVGQSDNEQF
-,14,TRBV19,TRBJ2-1,ASSIVSGFSYNEQF
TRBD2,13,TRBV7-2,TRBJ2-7,ASSLSNSGSYEQY